This entry lists 5 T cell receptor beta chains sequenced from one sample in a study of shared clonotypes between healthy human individuals. The repertoire was sequenced with immunoSEQ multiplex PCR; TCRdb's copy has only in-frame clones and lacks some. The sample consists of around 1.5 million clones, about 98% of them appearing once. Sequencing used naive CD4+ T cells sorted from blood. Subset here: CD45RA+ positively selected. These receptors all come from a man in his thirties or forties in good health.

This clone was seen once. The chain combines TRBV14 with TRBJ1-2; D is unclear. Germline V gives CDR1 SGHDN, CDR2 FVKESK. The CDR3 contains 13 residues. Between the trimmed V and J ends, which lost 3 bases and 5 bases, there was a span of 10 bases. CDR3 region: CASSHKRGYGYTF. DNA for the CDR3: TGTGCCAGCAGCCACAAACGGGGATATGGCTACACCTTC.

This chain uses TRBV7-2 with TRBJ2-7, with D perhaps TRBD1 (5 bases). V lost 1 base and J 7 bases, leaving 11 bases between the germline ends. CDR3 size: 13 residues. CDR1 and CDR2 from the germline V gene are SGHTA and FQGNSA. The CDR3 sequence is CASSLVRAGEQYF. CDR3 DNA: TGTGCCAGCAGCTTAGTCAGGGCCGGGGAGCAGTACTTC.

V gene TRBV11-3 combines with J gene TRBJ2-5; the match to TRBD1 covers 7 bases. Germline CDR1 and CDR2: SGHNT and YENEEA. There are 15 residues in the CDR3. J was trimmed by 5 bases and V by 1 base; bases with no gene match: 7. The CDR3 sequence: CASSLGRTGGETQYF. DNA of the CDR3: TGTGCCAGCAGCTTAGGCAGGACAGGCGGGGAGACCCAGTACTTC. Full variable domain (outside the CDR3, taken from reference TRBV11-3 and TRBJ2-5): EAGVVQSPRYKIIEKKQPVAFWCNPISGHNTLYWYLQNLGQGPELLIRYENEEAVDDSQLPKDRFSAERLKGVDSTLKIQPAELGDSAVYLCASSLGRTGGETQYFGPGTRLLVL.

Here the CDR3 reads CASSEGWGFQPQHF. CDR3 bases: TGTGCCAGCAGCGAGGGGTGGGGATTTCAGCCCCAGCATTTT. This sequence joins TRBV9 and TRBJ1-5, with D possibly being TRBD1 (5 bases). Germline V gene sequence: CDR1 SGDLS, CDR2 YYNGEE. The CDR3 totals 14 residues. The ends were cut back, 3 bases at V and 6 bases at J, with 13 bases in the middle. Using reference TRBV9 and TRBJ1-5 for the parts outside the CDR3, the full variable domain is DSGVTQTPKHLITATGQRVTLRCSPRSGDLSVYWYQQSLDQGLQFLIQYYNGEERAKGNILERFSAQQFPDLHSELNLSSLELGDSALYFCASSEGWGFQPQHFGDGTRLSIL.

The chain links TRBV28 to TRBJ2-7; D may match TRBD1 or TRBD2 (5 bases each). CDR1 and CDR2 (germline): MDHEN, SYDVKM. Between the trimmed V and J ends, which lost 2 bases and 9 bases, there was a span of 14 bases. There are 13 residues in the CDR3. This CDR3 is CASSLRDHIGQYF. The CDR3 nucleotides read TGTGCCAGCAGTTTAAGGGACCACATCGGGCAGTACTTC.